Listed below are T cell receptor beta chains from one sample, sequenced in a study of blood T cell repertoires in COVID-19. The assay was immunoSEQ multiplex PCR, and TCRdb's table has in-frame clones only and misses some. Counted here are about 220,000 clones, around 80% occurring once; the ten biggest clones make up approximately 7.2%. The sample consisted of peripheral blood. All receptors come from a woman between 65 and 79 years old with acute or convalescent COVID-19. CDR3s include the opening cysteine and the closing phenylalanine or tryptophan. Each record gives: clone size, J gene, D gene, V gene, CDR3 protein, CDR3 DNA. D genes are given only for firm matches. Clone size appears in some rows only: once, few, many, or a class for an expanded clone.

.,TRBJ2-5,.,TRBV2,CASSKTTGRKETQYF,TGTGCCAGCAGTAAAACGACAGGGAGGAAAGAGACCCAGTACTTC
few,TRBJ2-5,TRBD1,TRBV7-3,CASSLGDRGAETQYF,TGTGCCAGCAGCTTAGGCGACAGGGGGGCAGAGACCCAGTACTTC
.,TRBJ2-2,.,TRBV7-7,CASSPLNTGELFF,TGTGCCAGCAGCCCGTTGAACACCGGGGAGCTGTTTTTT
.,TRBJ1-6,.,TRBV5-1,CASSYGGNSPLHF,TGCGCCAGCAGCTATGGGGGGAATTCACCCCTCCACTTT
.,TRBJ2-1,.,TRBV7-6,CASSLDSGTEQFF,TGTGCCAGCAGCTTAGATTCGGGGACAGAGCAGTTCTTC
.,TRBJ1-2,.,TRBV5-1,CASSLESVRYGYTF,TGCGCCAGCAGCTTGGAGAGTGTCCGCTATGGCTACACCTTC
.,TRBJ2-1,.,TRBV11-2,CASPPGEEYNEQFF,TGTGCCAGCCCTCCGGGGGAGGAATACAATGAGCAGTTCTTC
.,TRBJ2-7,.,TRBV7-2,CASSLAAGSISYEQYF,TGTGCCAGCAGCTTAGCAGCGGGCTCCATCTCCTACGAGCAGTACTTC
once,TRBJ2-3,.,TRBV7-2,CASSLEYAGRDTQYF,TGTGCCAGCAGCTTAGAGTATGCCGGTCGAGATACGCAGTATTTT
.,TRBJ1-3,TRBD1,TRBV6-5,CASRSQGADGNTIYF,TGTGCCAGCAGGTCCCAGGGGGCGGACGGAAACACCATATATTTT
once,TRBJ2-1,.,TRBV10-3,CAISESLLGSSYNEQFF,TGTGCCATCAGTGAGTCGCTGCTCGGGAGCTCCTACAATGAGCAGTTCTTC
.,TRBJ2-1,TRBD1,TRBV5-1,CASSRQALGGNNEQFF,TGCGCCAGCAGCCGCCAGGCCCTAGGGGGCAACAATGAGCAGTTCTTC
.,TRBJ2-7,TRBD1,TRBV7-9,CASSLSGTGVEQYF,TGTGCCAGCAGCTTATCTGGGACAGGGGTCGAGCAGTACTTC
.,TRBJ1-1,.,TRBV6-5,CASSYRGDFYTEAFF,TGTGCCAGCAGTTACCGGGGGGACTTTTACACTGAAGCTTTCTTT
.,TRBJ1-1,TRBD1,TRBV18,CASSRQGVRTEAFF,TGTGCCAGCTCAAGACAGGGGGTTAGGACTGAAGCTTTCTTT
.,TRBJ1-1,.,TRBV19,CARGPPPDDTEAFF,TGTGCCAGGGGCCCCCCCCCAGATGACACTGAAGCTTTCTTT
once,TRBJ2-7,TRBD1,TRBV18,CASSPGQGTSYEQYF,TGTGCCAGCTCACCAGGACAGGGAACTTCCTACGAGCAGTACTTC
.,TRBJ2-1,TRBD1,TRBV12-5,CASAETGTAHNNEQFF,TGTGCTAGTGCCGAGACAGGGACAGCTCACAACAATGAGCAGTTCTTC
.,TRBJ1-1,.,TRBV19,CASRRSSLMNTEAFF,TGTGCCAGTCGGAGGTCTTCTCTCATGAACACTGAAGCTTTCTTT
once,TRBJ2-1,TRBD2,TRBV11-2,CASSPLLAGVLFF,TGTGCCAGCAGCCCACTACTAGCGGGGGTATTGTTCTTC
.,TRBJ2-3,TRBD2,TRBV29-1,CSVTSGSTDTQYF,TGCAGCGTTACTAGCGGGTCCACAGATACGCAGTATTTT
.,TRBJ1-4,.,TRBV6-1,CASSDRGGNEKLFF,TGTGCCAGCAGTGATAGGGGGGGGAATGAAAAACTGTTTTTT